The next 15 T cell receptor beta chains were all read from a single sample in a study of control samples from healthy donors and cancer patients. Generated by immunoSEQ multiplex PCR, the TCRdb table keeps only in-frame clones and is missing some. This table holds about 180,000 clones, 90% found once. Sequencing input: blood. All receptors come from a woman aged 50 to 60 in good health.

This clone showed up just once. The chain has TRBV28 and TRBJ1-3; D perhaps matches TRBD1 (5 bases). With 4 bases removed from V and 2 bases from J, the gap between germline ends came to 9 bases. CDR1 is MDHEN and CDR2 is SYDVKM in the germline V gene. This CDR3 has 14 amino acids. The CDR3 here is CASSSVGAGNTIYF. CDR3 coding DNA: TGTGCCAGCAGTTCAGTAGGGGCTGGAAACACCATATATTTT.

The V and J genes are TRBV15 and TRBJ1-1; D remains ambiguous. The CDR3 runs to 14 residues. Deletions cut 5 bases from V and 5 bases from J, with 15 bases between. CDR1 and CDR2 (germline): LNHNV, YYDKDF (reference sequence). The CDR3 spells CATSEDIRRTEAFF. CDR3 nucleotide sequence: TGTGCCACCAGCGAAGACATCCGAAGGACTGAAGCTTTCTTT.

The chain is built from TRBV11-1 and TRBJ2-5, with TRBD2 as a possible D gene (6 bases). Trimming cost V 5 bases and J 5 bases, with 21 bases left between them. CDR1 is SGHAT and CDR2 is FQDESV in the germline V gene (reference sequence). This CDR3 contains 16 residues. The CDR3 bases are TGTGCCAGCAGCAATTCCGGGACTCAAGGTTGGGAGACCCAGTACTTC. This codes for CASSNSGTQGWETQYF.

The CDR3 DNA reads TGTGCCAGCAGTTACGGGCGGAACACTGAAGCTTTCTTT. This encodes CASSYGRNTEAFF. This rearrangement joins TRBV6-6 to TRBJ1-1; D is ambiguous. This CDR3 is built from 13 residues. CDR1 MNHNY and CDR2 SVGAGI come from the germline V gene (reference sequence). Trimming took 2 bases from V and 1 from J, leaving 5 bases between them.

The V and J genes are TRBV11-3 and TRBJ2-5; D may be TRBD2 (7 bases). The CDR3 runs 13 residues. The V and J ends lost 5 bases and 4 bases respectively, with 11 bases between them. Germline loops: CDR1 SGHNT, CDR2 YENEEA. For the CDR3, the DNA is TGTGCCAGCAGCCAAGGGGGGGGAGAGACCCAGTACTTC. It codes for CASSQGGGETQYF.

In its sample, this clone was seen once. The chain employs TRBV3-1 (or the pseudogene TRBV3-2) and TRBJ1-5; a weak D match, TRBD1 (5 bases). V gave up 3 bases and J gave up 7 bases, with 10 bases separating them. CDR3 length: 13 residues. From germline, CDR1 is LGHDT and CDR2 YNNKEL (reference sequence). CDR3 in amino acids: CASSQYSGQPQHF. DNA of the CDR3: TGTGCCAGCAGCCAGTACTCAGGGCAGCCCCAGCATTTT.

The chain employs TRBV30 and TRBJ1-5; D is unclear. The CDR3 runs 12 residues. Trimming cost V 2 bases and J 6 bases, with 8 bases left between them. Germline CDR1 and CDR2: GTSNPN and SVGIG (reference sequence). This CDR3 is CAWSFRRQPQHF. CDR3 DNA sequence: TGTGCCTGGAGTTTTCGACGTCAGCCCCAGCATTTT.

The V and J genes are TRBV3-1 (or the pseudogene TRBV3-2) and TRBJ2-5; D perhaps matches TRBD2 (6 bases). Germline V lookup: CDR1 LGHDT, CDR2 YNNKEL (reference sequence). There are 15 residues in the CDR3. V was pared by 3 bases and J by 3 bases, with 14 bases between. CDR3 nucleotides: TGTGCCAGCAGCCAGGAGGGACTGCGAGAAGAGACCCAGTACTTC. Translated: CASSQEGLREETQYF.

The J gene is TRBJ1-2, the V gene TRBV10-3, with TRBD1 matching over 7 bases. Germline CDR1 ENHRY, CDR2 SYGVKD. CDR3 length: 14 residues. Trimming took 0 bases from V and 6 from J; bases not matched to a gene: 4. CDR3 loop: CAISESEQGNGYTF. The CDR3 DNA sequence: TGTGCCATCAGTGAGTCTGAACAGGGGAATGGCTACACCTTC.

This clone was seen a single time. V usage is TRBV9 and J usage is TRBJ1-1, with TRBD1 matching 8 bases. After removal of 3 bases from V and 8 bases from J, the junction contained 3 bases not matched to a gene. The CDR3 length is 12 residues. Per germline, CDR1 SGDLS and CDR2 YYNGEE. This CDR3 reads CASSARDREAFF. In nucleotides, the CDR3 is TGTGCCAGCAGCGCCCGGGACAGGGAAGCTTTCTTT.

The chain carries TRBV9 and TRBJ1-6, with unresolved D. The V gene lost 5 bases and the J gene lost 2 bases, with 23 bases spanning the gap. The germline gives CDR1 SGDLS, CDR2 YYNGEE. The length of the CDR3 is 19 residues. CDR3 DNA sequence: TGTGCCAGCAGGGATTCAAACGCATTCTTCTCTACCTATAATTCACCCCTCCACTTT. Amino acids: CASRDSNAFFSTYNSPLHF.

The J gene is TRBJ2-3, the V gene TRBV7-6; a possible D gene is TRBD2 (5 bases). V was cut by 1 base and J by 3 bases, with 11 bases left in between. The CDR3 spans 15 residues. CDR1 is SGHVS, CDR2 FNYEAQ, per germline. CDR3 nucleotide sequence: TGTGCCAGCAGCTTAGGTGGAGGTTTAACAGATACGCAGTATTTT. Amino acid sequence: CASSLGGGLTDTQYF.

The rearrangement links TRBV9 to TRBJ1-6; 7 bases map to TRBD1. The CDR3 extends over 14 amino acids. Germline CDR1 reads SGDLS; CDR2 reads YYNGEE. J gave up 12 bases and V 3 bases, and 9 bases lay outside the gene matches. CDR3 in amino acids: CASSAGGEPLPLHF. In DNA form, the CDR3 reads TGTGCCAGCAGCGCAGGGGGGGAGCCCTTACCCCTCCACTTT.

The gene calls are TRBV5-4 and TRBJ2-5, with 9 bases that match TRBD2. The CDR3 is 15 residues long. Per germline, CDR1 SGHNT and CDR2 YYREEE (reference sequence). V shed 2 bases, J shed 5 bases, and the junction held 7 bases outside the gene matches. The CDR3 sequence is CASSFPGLAGETQYF. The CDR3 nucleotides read TGTGCCAGCAGCTTCCCGGGACTAGCTGGGGAGACCCAGTACTTC.

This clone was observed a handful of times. CDR3 sequence (DNA): TGTGCCAGCTTTCAGGGGAATGAAAAACTGTTTTTT. The encoded protein is CASFQGNEKLFF. V and J are TRBV28 and TRBJ1-4, with a weak D call TRBD1 (6 bases). Between the trimmed V and J ends, which lost 8 bases and 5 bases, there was a span of 9 bases. CDR1 MDHEN and CDR2 SYDVKM come from the germline V gene. This CDR3 spans 12 amino acids.